The next 32 T cell receptor beta chains were all read from a single sample in a study of early T cells in non-severe SARS-CoV-2 infection. Via MiXCR, TCRdb re-called the 5' RACE reads, giving one row per CDR3 protein. Of about 130,000 distinct CDR3 sequences in the sample, 15% were seen once. Sample: whole blood. These receptor sequences come from an adult who was a healthcare worker with PCR-confirmed SARS-CoV-2 infection or an uninfected control (not recorded which).

This clonotype has at least ten counts. This rearrangement joins TRBV30 to TRBJ1-2, with D perhaps matching TRBD1 (5 bases). The CDR3 is made up of 12 amino acids. Trimming shortened V by 3 bases and J by 2 bases, and 7 bases separated the two germline ends. Germline CDR1 and CDR2: GTSNPN and SVGIG (reference sequence). The CDR3 loop reads CAWRDSNYGYTF. The CDR3 nucleotides are TGTGCCTGGAGAGACAGCAACTATGGCTACACCTTC.

The chain uses TRBV12-3 or TRBV12-4 and TRBJ2-5; 9 bases agree with TRBD1. The CDR3 totals 14 residues. The ends lost 5 bases at V and 5 bases at J; junction bases unmatched: 6. In DNA, the CDR3 is TGTGCCAGCAGTACGGAGGACAGGGGTGAGACCCAGTACTTC. The encoded protein is CASSTEDRGETQYF.

The chain recombines TRBV10-2 with TRBJ1-1; perhaps TRBD1 as D (5 bases). CDR3 length: 13 residues. The germline gives CDR1 WSHSY, CDR2 SAAADI. The V and J ends lost 11 bases and 0 bases respectively, with 13 bases between them. This CDR3 reads CAAGGPMNTEAFF. The CDR3 bases are TGCGCCGCTGGGGGACCGATGAACACTGAAGCTTTCTTT.

This clonotype came up a few times. The chain's CDR3 is CASSGGLAGEQFF. CDR3 sequence (DNA): TGTGCCAGCAGCGGAGGACTAGCCGGTGAGCAGTTCTTC. The chain uses TRBV7-2 and TRBJ2-1; 8 nucleotides match TRBD2. J gave up 9 bases and V 5 bases, and 6 bases lay outside the gene matches. Per germline, CDR1 SGHTA and CDR2 FQGNSA. The CDR3 loop spans 13 amino acids.

A few counts support this clonotype. The CDR3 loop reads CASSPEGYPMNTEAFF. The DNA of the CDR3 is TGCGCCAGCAGCCCGGAGGGGTATCCCATGAACACTGAAGCTTTCTTT. The chain recombines TRBV5-1 with TRBJ1-1; D is perhaps TRBD1 (5 bases). The CDR3 length is 16 residues. Trimming removed 4 bases at V and 0 bases at J, with 16 bases between. Germline V lookup: CDR1 SGHRS, CDR2 YFSETQ.

This clonotype has a handful of counts. The gene calls are TRBV25-1 and TRBJ1-5, with 7 bases fitting TRBD1. Germline V CDR1 and CDR2: MGHDK, SYGVNS. This CDR3 is built from 14 residues. V was clipped by 5 bases and J by 7 bases; unmatched bases: 8. CDR3 nucleotide sequence: TGTGCCAGCAGTCAAACAGGGGTGGGGCAGCCCCAGCATTTT. This encodes CASSQTGVGQPQHF.

The J gene is TRBJ2-7, the V gene TRBV20-1; TRBD1 matches at 7 bases. This CDR3 is built from 14 residues. Germline V lookup: CDR1 DFQATT, CDR2 SNEGSKA (reference sequence). The trim removed 4 bases at V and 0 bases at J, leaving 6 bases unmatched. Here the CDR3 DNA reads TGCAGTGCTAAGCAGGGGACAGACTCCTACGAGCAGTACTTC. This sequence encodes CSAKQGTDSYEQYF.

The chain employs TRBV6-1 and TRBJ2-7; 8 bases are a match to TRBD1. CDR3 length: 14 amino acids. The germline V gene encodes CDR1 MNHNS and CDR2 SASEGT. V dropped 7 bases and J dropped 2; count of bases not matched to a gene: 7. The CDR3 DNA is TGTGCCAGCACCAACAGGGGGTCACCCTACGAGCAGTACTTC. Encoded protein: CASTNRGSPYEQYF.

The rearrangement uses TRBV6-1 and TRBJ1-2; D unclear. V lost 6 bases and J 2 bases, leaving 7 bases between the germline ends. The germline CDR1 and CDR2 sequences are MNHNS and SASEGT. CDR3 length: 12 residues. CDR3 protein: CASRGRNYGYTF. The CDR3 DNA sequence: TGTGCCAGCAGAGGCAGAAACTATGGCTACACCTTC.

This chain uses TRBV6-1 with TRBJ1-5; 7 nucleotides line up with TRBD1. Germline-derived CDR1 and CDR2 are MNHNS and SASEGT. J gave up 5 bases and V 6 bases, and 7 bases lay outside the gene matches. The length of the CDR3 is 14 residues. The chain's CDR3 is CASRRQGWDQPQHF. The CDR3 nucleotides read TGTGCCAGCAGGAGACAGGGCTGGGATCAGCCCCAGCATTTT.

This clonotype was counted a few times. V and J are TRBV3-1 and TRBJ1-1; D is perhaps TRBD1 (5 bases). CDR1 and CDR2 (germline): LGHDT, YNNKEL (reference sequence). The CDR3 totals 13 residues. Deletions cut 5 bases from V and 4 bases from J, with 11 bases between. CDR3 sequence reads: CASSDVQGTEAFF. The CDR3 DNA sequence: TGTGCCAGCAGCGATGTTCAGGGCACTGAAGCTTTCTTT.

This clonotype was seen a handful of times. The chain's CDR3 is CASSQETGAYNEQFF. Written as DNA, the CDR3 is TGTGCCAGCAGCCAAGAAACCGGGGCCTACAATGAGCAGTTCTTC. The V gene is TRBV3-1, the J gene TRBJ2-1; weak D call: TRBD2 (5 bases). CDR3 length: 15 amino acids. Trimming cost V 0 bases and J 2 bases, with 8 bases left between them. Germline V gives CDR1 LGHDT, CDR2 YNNKEL (reference sequence).

The chain carries TRBV7-9 and TRBJ1-1, with TRBD1 as a possible D gene (6 bases). This CDR3 is built from 12 residues. CDR1 and CDR2 from the germline V gene are SEHNR and FQNEAQ (reference sequence). V lost 5 bases to trimming and J lost 3 bases, with 7 bases between them. The CDR3 loop is CASSGGHTEAFF. CDR3 nucleotide sequence: TGTGCCAGCAGCGGGGGGCACACTGAAGCTTTCTTT.

The V and J genes are TRBV6-1 and TRBJ1-1; 8 bases align to TRBD1. V shed 4 bases, J shed 6 bases, and the junction held 7 bases outside the gene matches. CDR3 length equals 14 residues. Germline V gives CDR1 MNHNS, CDR2 SASEGT. CDR3 sequence (DNA): TGTGCCAGCAGTGGAACACAGGGGGGCGCTGAAGCTTTCTTT. Its protein product is CASSGTQGGAEAFF.

The CDR3 region has the DNA TGTGCCAGCAGCCCCGCCCTCTCTGGGGCCAACGTCCTGACTTTC. Amino acid sequence: CASSPALSGANVLTF. The rearrangement uses TRBV6-6 and TRBJ2-6; D remains unclear. V lost 6 bases and J 0 bases, leaving 9 bases between the germline ends. The CDR3 extends over 15 amino acids. Germline lookup yields CDR1 MNHNY and CDR2 SVGAGI (reference sequence).

This clonotype has only a few counts. The chain is built from TRBV29-1 and TRBJ2-1, with a tentative D call TRBD2 (7 bases). The V gene lost 6 bases and the J gene lost 5 bases, with 17 bases spanning the gap. The CDR3 covers 14 residues. Germline V gives CDR1 SQVTM, CDR2 ANQGSEA. For the CDR3, the DNA is TGCAGCGTCGGGGGCGGGGGTTTTAACAATGAGCAGTTCTTC. Encoded protein: CSVGGGGFNNEQFF.

The chain uses TRBV20-1 and TRBJ2-7; 10 bases align to TRBD2. Germline V lookup: CDR1 DFQATT, CDR2 SNEGSKA (reference sequence). This CDR3 spans 13 amino acids. Unmatched junction bases numbered 8, after V lost 6 bases and J lost 6 bases. The CDR3 DNA sequence: TGCAGTGCATCCGGGACTAGCGAAAGCGAGCAGTACTTC. As protein: CSASGTSESEQYF.

This clonotype showed up just a few times. The chain carries TRBV10-2 and TRBJ1-1; D unresolved. The CDR3 runs to 11 residues. V was shortened by 6 bases and J by 4 bases, with 6 bases between the two germline ends. Germline V gene lookup returns CDR1 WSHSY and CDR2 SAAADI. CDR3 loop: CASRGLTEAFF. As DNA, the CDR3 is TGCGCCAGCAGGGGCCTCACTGAAGCTTTCTTT.

This rearrangement joins TRBV7-9 to TRBJ1-6; unclear D gene. Per the germline V gene, CDR1 is SEHNR and CDR2 is FQNEAQ (reference sequence). With 9 bases removed from V and 6 bases from J, the gap between germline ends came to 9 bases. This CDR3 is 12 amino acids long. Here the CDR3 reads CASGRSNSPLHF. The CDR3 DNA is TGTGCCAGTGGACGTTCTAATTCACCCCTCCACTTT.

This clonotype has a count of ten or more. The chain has TRBV18 and TRBJ1-2; D possibly corresponds to TRBD1 (5 bases). The CDR3 spans 19 residues. V dropped 0 bases and J dropped 0 bases, with 20 bases sitting between them. The V gene's germline CDR1 is KGHSH and CDR2 LQKENI. The CDR3 loop reads CASSPPNKTGLPSNYGYTF. The CDR3 bases are TGTGCCAGCTCACCACCGAATAAAACAGGCTTGCCATCTAACTATGGCTACACCTTC.

CDR3: CASSQLRAENEQFF. The CDR3 DNA reads TGTGCCAGCAGCCAGTTGCGGGCAGAAAATGAGCAGTTCTTC. The rearrangement links TRBV4-2 to TRBJ2-1; possibly TRBD2 for D (5 bases). V lost 3 bases and J lost 7, with 13 bases in between. The germline CDR1 and CDR2 sequences are LGHNA and YNFKEQ. CDR3 length: 14 residues.

This chain uses TRBV30 with TRBJ1-5; D gene ambiguous. The CDR3 runs 13 residues. V was shortened by 5 bases and J by 2 bases, with 10 bases between the two germline ends. Germline CDR1 reads GTSNPN; CDR2 reads SVGIG (reference sequence). CDR3 nucleotide sequence: TGTGCCTGGGACGGCGGGGGCAATCAGCCCCAGCATTTT. Translated: CAWDGGGNQPQHF.

In its sample, this clonotype was seen many times. The genes are TRBV10-3 and TRBJ2-3; D possibly corresponds to TRBD1 (5 bases). Germline V gene sequence: CDR1 ENHRY, CDR2 SYGVKD. V was clipped by 3 bases and J by 2 bases, with 12 bases between them. The CDR3 consists of 15 residues. CDR3 residues: CAISEGTGVTDTQYF. The CDR3, as DNA: TGTGCCATCAGTGAAGGCACAGGAGTCACAGATACGCAGTATTTT.

The chain has TRBV7-6 and TRBJ2-1, with D hard to call. Trimming took 1 base from V and 6 from J, leaving 13 bases between them. CDR1 is SGHVS, CDR2 FNYEAQ, per germline. The CDR3 is made up of 15 amino acids. The CDR3 sequence is CASSLGHPPLNEQFF. The CDR3, as DNA: TGTGCCAGCAGCTTAGGACATCCCCCCCTCAATGAGCAGTTCTTC.

V gene TRBV29-1 combines with J gene TRBJ2-7; D could derive from TRBD1 or TRBD2 (6 bases each). With 7 bases removed from V and 1 base from J, the gap between germline ends came to 11 bases. Germline V lookup: CDR1 SQVTM, CDR2 ANQGSEA. The CDR3 runs to 12 residues. The CDR3 reads CSAGAASYEQYF. As DNA, the CDR3 is TGCAGCGCGGGGGCCGCGTCCTACGAGCAGTACTTC.

The chain has TRBV21-1 and TRBJ2-7; the table's TRBD1 call for D was not verified on the DNA. TRBV21-1 is an annotated pseudogene. The CDR3 extends over 14 amino acids. CDR3 bases: TGTGCCAGCAGCAAGGGCGGTGTGACCTGCGAGCAGTACTTC. Protein product: CASSKGGVTCEQYF.

This clonotype has just a few counts. This chain uses TRBV2 with TRBJ2-1; D is unclear. Germline CDR1 and CDR2: SNHLY and FYNNEI. The length of the CDR3 is 14 residues. Trimming stripped 10 bases from V and 2 bases from J, with 15 bases between. In DNA, the CDR3 is TGTGCCACCAGACCCTTGTTGGCCTACAATGAGCAGTTCTTC. This codes for CATRPLLAYNEQFF.

This clonotype was found a few times. CDR3 in amino acids: CASSYPQGSYEKLFF. DNA of the CDR3: TGTGCCAGCAGTTACCCGCAGGGCTCATATGAAAAACTGTTTTTT. This chain links TRBV6-6 with TRBJ1-4; D is possibly TRBD1 (5 bases). The CDR3 is 15 residues long. From germline, CDR1 is MNHNY and CDR2 SVGAGI (reference sequence). Trimming removed 2 bases at V and 6 bases at J, with 13 bases between.

This clonotype was seen only a few times. The chain has TRBV6-2 or TRBV6-3 and TRBJ2-4; 8 bases match TRBD2. J was trimmed by 8 bases and V by 6 bases; bases with no gene match: 9. This CDR3 is 14 amino acids long. From germline, CDR1 is MNHEY and CDR2 SVGEGT. CDR3: CASRGGTRRDIQYF. The CDR3 DNA reads as TGTGCCAGCAGAGGCGGGACTAGGAGAGACATTCAGTACTTC.

This clonotype showed up just a few times. The chain employs TRBV20-1 and TRBJ2-7; possibly TRBD1 for D (6 bases). This CDR3 is 14 amino acids long. Germline V gene sequence: CDR1 DFQATT, CDR2 SNEGSKA (reference sequence). V was clipped by 0 bases and J by 3 bases, with 12 bases between them. CDR3 DNA sequence: TGCAGTGCTAGAGATCGAACCAGGGGCTACGAGCAGTACTTC. Protein product: CSARDRTRGYEQYF.

The chain recombines TRBV7-2 with TRBJ1-2, with D unresolved. Trimming cost V 4 bases and J 8 bases, with 14 bases left between them. This CDR3 region has 13 residues. The germline V gene encodes CDR1 SGHTA and CDR2 FQGNSA. The chain's CDR3 is CASSSGLVGGYTF. CDR3 DNA: TGTGCCAGCAGCTCCGGACTCGTAGGGGGCTACACCTTC. The entire variable domain, with the rest obtained from reference TRBV7-2 and TRBJ1-2, is as follows: GAGVSQSPSNKVTEKGKDVELRCDPISGHTALYWYRQSLGQGLEFLIYFQGNSAPDKSGLPSDRFSAERTGGSVSTLTIQRTQQEDSAVYLCASSSGLVGGYTFGSGTRLTVV.

V and J are TRBV29-1 and TRBJ2-3, with no clear D. Trimming took 5 bases from V and 6 from J, leaving 9 bases between them. The length of the CDR3 is 11 residues. Germline CDR1 reads SQVTM; CDR2 reads ANQGSEA. The CDR3 reads CSVTPPDTQYF. The CDR3 DNA is TGCAGCGTTACGCCCCCGGATACGCAGTATTTT.